The sequence of this T cell receptor (beta chain) was determined in a study of OX40 agonist ivuxolimab in advanced cancers. Looked up from germline, CDR1 is MDHEN and CDR2 is SYDVKM. The CDR3 is 12 residues long. Trimming shortened V by 2 bases and J by 4 bases, and 5 bases separated the two germline ends. The method was immunoSEQ multiplex PCR; TCRdb's version includes in-frame clones alone and lacks a portion of them. Counted here are tens of thousands of clones, under 90% occurring once; the ten biggest clones make up about 1.1%. The count of this clone is one. The sequence was obtained from an adult with an advanced solid tumor such as melanoma, head and neck, liver or kidney cancer. Source: CD4+ or CD8+ T cells sorted from blood, taken in a trial of the OX40 agonist ivuxolimab. The chain is built from TRBV28 and TRBJ1-2; D unresolved. The CDR3 sequence is CASSLVLYGYTF. For the CDR3, the DNA is TGTGCCAGCAGTTTAGTGCTCTATGGCTACACCTTC.